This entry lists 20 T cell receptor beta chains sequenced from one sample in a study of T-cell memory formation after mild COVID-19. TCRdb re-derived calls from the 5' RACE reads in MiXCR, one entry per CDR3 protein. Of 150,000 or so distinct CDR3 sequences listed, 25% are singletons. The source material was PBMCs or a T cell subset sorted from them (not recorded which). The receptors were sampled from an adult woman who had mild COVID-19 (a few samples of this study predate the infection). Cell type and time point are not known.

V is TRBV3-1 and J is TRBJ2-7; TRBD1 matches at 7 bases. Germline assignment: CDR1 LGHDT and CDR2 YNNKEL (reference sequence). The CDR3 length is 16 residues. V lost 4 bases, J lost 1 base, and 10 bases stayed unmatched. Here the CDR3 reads CASSPRTGLESYEQYF. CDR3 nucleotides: TGTGCCAGCAGCCCTCGGACAGGTCTGGAATCCTACGAGCAGTACTTC.

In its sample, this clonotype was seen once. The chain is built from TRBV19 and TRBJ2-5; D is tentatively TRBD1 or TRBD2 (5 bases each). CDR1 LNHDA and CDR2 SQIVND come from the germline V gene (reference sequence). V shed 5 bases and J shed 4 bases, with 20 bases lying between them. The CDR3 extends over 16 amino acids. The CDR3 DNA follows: TGTGCCAGTAGTCCCGGGGACGGCTTACGTCTAGAGACCCAGTACTTC. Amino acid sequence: CASSPGDGLRLETQYF.

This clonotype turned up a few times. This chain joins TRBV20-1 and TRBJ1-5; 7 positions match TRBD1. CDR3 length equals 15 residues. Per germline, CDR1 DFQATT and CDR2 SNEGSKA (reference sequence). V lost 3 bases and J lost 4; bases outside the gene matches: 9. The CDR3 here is CSARGAGTVNQPQHF. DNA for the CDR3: TGCAGTGCTAGGGGGGCAGGGACAGTTAATCAGCCCCAGCATTTT.

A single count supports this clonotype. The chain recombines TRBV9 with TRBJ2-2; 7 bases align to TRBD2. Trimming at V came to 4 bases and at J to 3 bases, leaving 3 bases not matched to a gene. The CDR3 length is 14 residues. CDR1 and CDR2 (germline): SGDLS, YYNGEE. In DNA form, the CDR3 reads TGTGCCAGCAGCCCGGGGGGAGACACCGGGGAGCTGTTTTTT. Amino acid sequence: CASSPGGDTGELFF.

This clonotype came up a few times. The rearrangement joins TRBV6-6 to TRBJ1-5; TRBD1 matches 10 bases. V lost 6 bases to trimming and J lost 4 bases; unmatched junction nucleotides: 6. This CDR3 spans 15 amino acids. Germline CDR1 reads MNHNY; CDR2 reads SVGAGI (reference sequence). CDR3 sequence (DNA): TGTGCCAGCAGAGCCGGACAGGGGGAGAATCAGCCCCAGCATTTT. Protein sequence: CASRAGQGENQPQHF.

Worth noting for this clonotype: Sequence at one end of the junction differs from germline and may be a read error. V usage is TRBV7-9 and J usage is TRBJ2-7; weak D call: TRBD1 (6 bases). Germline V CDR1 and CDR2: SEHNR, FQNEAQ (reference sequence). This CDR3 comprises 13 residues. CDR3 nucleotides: TGTGCCGGCAGCTTAGGGACATTCTACGAGCAGTACTTC. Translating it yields CAGSLGTFYEQYF.

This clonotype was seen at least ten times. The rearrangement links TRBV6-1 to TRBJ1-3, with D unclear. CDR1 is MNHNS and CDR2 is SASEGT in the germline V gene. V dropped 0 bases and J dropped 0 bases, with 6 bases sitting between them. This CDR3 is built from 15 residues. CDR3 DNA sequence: TGTGCCAGCAGTGAAGCCCCGAGCTCTGGAAACACCATATATTTT. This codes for CASSEAPSSGNTIYF.

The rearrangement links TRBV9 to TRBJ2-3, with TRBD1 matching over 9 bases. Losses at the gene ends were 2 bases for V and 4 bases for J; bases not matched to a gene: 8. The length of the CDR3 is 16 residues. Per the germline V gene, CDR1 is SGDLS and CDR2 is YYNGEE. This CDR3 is CASSVAGTGRADTQYF. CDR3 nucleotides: TGTGCCAGCAGCGTCGCCGGGACAGGGAGGGCAGATACGCAGTATTTT.

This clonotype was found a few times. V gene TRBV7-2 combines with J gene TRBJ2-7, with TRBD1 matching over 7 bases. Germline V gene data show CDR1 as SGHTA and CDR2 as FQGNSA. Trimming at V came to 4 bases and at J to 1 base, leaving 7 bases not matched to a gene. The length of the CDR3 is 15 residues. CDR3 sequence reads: CASSSLGDSSYEQYF. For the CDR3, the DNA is TGTGCCAGCAGCTCCCTGGGGGACAGTTCCTACGAGCAGTACTTC.

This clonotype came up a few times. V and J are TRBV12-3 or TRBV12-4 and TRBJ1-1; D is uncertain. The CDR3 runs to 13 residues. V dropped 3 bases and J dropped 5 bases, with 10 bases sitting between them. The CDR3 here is CASSFSPPTEAFF. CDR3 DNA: TGTGCCAGCAGTTTCAGTCCCCCTACTGAAGCTTTCTTT.

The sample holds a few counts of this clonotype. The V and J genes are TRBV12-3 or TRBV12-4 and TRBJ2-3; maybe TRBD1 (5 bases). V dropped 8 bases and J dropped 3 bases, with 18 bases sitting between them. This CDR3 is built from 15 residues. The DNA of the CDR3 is TGTGCCAGCCGCCAGGGCGCCGGGTGGACAGATACGCAGTATTTT. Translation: CASRQGAGWTDTQYF.

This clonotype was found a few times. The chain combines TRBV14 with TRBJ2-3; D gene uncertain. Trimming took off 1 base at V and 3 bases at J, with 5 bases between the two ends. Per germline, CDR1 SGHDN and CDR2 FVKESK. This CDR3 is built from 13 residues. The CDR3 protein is CASSQGSTDTQYF. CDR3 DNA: TGTGCCAGCAGCCAAGGTTCGACAGATACGCAGTATTTT.

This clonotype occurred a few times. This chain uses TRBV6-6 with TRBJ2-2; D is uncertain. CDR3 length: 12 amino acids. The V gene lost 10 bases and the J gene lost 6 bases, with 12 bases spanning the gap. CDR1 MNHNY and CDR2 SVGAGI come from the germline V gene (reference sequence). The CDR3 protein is CAIRLVAGELFF. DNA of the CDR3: TGTGCCATCCGACTGGTCGCCGGGGAGCTGTTTTTT.

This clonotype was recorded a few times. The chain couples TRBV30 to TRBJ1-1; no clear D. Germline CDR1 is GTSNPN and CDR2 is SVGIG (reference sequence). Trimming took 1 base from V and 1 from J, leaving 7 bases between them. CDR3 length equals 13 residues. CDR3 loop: CAWSAGGNTEAFF. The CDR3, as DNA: TGTGCCTGGAGTGCCGGAGGGAACACTGAAGCTTTCTTT.

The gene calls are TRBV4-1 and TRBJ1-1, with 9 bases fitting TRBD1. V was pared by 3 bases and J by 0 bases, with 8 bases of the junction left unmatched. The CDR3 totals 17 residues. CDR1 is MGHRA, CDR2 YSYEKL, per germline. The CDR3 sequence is CASSHLTGQGMNTEAFF. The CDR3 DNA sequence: TGCGCCAGCAGCCACCTGACCGGACAGGGGATGAACACTGAAGCTTTCTTT.

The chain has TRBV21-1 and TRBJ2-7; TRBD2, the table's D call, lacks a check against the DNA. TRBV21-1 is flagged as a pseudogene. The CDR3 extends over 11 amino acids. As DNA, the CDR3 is TGTGCCAGCAGCAACGGCCTCCCGAAGTACTTC. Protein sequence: CASSNGLPKYF.

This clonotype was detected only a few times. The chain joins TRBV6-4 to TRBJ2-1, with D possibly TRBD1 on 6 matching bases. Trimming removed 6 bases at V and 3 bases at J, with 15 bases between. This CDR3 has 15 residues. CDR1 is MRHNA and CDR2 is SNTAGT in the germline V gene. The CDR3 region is CASSEHRADYNEQFF. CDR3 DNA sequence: TGTGCCAGCAGCGAACACAGGGCCGACTACAATGAGCAGTTCTTC.

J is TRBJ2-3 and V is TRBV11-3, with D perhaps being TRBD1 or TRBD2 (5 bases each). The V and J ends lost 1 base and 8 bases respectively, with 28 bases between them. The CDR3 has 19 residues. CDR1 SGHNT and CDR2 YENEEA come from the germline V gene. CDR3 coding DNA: TGTGCCAGCAGCTTAGGAAGTCTTCGGCGCCTAGTCCTTGGGGGTACGCAGTATTTT. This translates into CASSLGSLRRLVLGGTQYF.

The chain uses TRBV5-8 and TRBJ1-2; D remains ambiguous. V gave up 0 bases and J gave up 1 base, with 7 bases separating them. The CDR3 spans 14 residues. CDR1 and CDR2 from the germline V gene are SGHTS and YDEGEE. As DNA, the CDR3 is TGTGCCAGCAGCTTGGACTCAAATAACTATGGCTACACCTTC. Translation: CASSLDSNNYGYTF.

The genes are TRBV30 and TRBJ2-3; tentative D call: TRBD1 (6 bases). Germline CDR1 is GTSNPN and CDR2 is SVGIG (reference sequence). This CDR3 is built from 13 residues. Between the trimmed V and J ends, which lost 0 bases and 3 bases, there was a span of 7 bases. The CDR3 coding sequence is TGTGCCTGGAGTGTGAGGGGGACAGATACGCAGTATTTT. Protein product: CAWSVRGTDTQYF.